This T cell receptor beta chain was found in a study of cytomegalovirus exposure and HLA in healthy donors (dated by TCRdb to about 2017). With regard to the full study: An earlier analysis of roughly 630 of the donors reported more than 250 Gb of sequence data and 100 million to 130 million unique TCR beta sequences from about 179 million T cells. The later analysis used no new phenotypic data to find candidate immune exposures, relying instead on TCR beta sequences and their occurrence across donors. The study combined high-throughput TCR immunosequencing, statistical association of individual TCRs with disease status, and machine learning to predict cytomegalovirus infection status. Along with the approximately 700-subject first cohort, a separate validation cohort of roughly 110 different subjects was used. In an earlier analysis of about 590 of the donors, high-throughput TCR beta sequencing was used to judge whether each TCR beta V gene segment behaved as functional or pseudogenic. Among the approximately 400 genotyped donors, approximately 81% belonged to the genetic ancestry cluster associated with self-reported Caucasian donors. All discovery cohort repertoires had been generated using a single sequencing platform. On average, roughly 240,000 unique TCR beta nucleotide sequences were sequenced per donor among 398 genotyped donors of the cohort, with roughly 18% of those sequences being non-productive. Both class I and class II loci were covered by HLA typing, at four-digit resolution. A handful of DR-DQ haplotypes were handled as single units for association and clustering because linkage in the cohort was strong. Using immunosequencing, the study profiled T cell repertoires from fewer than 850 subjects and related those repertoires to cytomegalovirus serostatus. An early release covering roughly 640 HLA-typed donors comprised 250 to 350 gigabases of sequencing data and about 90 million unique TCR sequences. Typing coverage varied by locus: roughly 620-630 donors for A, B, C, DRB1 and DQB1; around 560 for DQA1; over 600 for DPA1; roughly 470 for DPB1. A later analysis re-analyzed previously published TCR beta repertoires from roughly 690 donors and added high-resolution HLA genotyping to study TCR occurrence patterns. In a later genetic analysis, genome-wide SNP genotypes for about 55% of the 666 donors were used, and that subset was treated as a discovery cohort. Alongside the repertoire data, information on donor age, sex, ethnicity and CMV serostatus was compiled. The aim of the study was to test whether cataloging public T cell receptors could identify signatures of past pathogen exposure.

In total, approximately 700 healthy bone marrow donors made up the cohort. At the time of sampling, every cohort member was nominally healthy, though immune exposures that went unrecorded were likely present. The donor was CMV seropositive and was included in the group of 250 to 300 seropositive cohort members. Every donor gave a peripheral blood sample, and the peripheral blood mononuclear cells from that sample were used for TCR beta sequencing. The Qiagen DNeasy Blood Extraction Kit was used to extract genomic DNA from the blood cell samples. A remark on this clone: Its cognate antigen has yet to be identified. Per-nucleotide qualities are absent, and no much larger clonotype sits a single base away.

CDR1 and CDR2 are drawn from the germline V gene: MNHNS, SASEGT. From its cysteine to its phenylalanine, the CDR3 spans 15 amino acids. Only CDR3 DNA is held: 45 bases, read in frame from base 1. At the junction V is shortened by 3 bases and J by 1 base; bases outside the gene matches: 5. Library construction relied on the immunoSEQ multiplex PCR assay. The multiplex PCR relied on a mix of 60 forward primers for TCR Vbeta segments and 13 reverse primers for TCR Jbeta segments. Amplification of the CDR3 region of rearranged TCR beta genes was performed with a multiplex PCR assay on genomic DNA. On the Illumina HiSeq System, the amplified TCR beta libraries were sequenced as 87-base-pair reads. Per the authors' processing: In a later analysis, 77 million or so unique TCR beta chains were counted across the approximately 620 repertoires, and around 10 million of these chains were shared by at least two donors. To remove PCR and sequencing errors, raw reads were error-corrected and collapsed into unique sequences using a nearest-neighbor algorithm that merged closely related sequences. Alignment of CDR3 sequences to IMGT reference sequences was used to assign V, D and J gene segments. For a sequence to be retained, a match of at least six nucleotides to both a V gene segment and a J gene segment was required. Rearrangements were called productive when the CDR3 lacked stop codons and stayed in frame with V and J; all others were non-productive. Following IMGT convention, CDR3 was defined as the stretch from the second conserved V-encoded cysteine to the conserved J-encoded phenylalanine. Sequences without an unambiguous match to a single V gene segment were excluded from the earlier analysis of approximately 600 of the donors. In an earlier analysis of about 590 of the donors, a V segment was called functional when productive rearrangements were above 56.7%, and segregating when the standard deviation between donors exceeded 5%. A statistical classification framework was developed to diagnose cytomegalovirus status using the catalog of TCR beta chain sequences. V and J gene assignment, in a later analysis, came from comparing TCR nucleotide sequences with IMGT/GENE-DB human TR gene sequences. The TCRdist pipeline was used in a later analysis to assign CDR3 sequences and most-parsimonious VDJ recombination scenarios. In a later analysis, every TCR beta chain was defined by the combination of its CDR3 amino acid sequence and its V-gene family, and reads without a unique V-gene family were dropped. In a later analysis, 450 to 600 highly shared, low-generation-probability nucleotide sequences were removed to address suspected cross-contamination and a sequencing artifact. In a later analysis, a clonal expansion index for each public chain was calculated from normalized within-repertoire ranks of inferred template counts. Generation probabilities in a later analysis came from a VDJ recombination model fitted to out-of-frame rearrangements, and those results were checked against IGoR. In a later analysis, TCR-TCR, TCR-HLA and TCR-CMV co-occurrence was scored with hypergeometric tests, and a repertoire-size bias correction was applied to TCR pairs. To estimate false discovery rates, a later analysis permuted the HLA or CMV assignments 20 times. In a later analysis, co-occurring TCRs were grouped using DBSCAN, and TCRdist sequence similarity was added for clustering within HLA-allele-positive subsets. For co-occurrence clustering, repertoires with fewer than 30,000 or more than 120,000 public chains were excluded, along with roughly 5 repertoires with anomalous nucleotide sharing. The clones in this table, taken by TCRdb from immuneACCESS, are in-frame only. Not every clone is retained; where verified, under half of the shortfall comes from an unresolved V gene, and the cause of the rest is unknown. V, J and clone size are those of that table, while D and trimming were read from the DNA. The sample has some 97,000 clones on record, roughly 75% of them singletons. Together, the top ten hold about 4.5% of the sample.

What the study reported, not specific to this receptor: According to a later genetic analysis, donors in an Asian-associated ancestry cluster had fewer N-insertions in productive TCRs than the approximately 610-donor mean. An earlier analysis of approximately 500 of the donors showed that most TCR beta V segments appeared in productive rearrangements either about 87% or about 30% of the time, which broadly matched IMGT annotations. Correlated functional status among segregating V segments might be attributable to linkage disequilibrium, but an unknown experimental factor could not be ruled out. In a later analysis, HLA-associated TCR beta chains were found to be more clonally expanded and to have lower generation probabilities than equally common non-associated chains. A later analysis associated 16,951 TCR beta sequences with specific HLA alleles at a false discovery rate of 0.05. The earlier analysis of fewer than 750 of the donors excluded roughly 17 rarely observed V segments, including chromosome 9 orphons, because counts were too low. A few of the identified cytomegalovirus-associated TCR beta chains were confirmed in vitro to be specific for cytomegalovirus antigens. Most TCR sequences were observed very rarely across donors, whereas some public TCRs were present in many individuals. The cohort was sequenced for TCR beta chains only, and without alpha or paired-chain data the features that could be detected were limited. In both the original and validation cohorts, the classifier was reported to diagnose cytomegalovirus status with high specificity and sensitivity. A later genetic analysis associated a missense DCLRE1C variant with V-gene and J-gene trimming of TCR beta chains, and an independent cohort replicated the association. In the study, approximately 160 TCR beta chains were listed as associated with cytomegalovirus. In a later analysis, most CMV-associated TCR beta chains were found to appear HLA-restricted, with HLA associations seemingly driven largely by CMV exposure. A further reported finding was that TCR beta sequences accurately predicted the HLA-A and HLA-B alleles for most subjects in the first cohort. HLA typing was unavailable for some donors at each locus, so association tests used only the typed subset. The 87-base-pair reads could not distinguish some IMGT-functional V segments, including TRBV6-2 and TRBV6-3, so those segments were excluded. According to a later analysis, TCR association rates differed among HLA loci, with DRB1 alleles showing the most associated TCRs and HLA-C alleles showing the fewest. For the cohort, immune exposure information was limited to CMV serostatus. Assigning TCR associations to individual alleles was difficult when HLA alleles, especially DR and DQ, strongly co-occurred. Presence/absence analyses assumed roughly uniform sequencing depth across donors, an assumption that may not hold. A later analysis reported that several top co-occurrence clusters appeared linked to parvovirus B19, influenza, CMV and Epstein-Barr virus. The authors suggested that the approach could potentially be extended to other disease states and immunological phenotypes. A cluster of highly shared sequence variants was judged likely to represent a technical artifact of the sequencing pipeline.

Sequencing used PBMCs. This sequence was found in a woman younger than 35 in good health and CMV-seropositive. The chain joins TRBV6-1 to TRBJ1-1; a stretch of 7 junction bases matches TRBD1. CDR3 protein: CASSEIGTANTEAFF. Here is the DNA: TGTGCCAGCAGTGAGATCGGGACAGCGAACACTGAAGCTTTCTTT.